This T cell receptor beta chain was recorded in a study of T-cell reconstitution after alpha-beta-depleted transplantation in children. The table lists this clonotype with many counts. The antigen is unknown. Trimming took 3 bases from V and 5 from J, leaving 8 bases between them. Looked up from germline, CDR1 is DFQATT and CDR2 is SNEGSKA (reference sequence). The CDR3 runs 11 residues. A library of TCRbeta sequences, prepared with unique molecular identifiers, was generated. TCRdb re-called the PCR reads through MiXCR, storing one row per CDR3 protein. The data hold 480,000 or so distinct CDR3 sequences, with about 10% observed a single time. Findings and caveats of the study: About two months after transplant, alpha-beta T cells reportedly came from several hundred expanded graft clones. Counts and diversity of T cells one year after transplant came mostly from newly produced T cells.

Sequenced here: PBMCs, sampled before TCRalphabeta/CD19-depleted stem cell transplant. This receptor was identified in a child aged 2 to 9 with inherited bone marrow failure, due to receive a stem cell transplant. The genes are TRBV20-1 and TRBJ2-7; D is unclear. The CDR3 protein is CSASKVDEQYF. CDR3 in DNA: TGCAGTGCTAGTAAGGTGGACGAGCAGTACTTC.